This TCR beta chain was sequenced for a study of siplizumab effects on memory and regulatory T cells. To note about this clone: Its matching antigen is unknown.

CDR3 length: 14 residues. The germline V gene has CDR1 SGHRS and CDR2 YFSETQ. V was cut by 1 base and J by 13 bases, with 20 bases left in between. Coculture of the mixed lymphocyte reaction cells took place at 37 degrees C and lasted under seven days. Whole-study results and caveats: The naive T cell population seemed more diverse than memory cells and seemed a major contributor to the alloresponse. Roughly 75-97% of dividing CD4+ or CD8+ clones were without an attributable naive or memory phenotype. Alloreactive sequences tracing back to unstimulated CD4+ memory cells were significantly reduced by siplizumab.

Assays examined 90,000 to 100,000 TCR templates per sample. Assay: immunoSEQ multiplex PCR; the TCRdb copy retains only in-frame clones and omits some. Of about 10,000 clones listed, 46% are singletons. The sequence derives from a human donor in good health; the cells came from an allogeneic mixed lymphocyte reaction. The chain uses TRBV5-1 and TRBJ1-1; no reliable D call. Sequencing input: CFSE-low (dividing) CD4+ T cells sorted from an allogeneic mixed lymphocyte reaction. CDR3 protein: CASSLSNTVPLFFF. CDR3 sequence (DNA): TGCGCCAGCAGCTTGTCGAACACCGTCCCCCTTTTTTTCTTT. Filled out from reference TRBV5-1 and TRBJ1-1, the complete variable domain reads KAGVTQTPRYLIKTRGQQVTLSCSPISGHRSVSWYQQTPGQGLQFLFEYFSETQRNKGNFPGRFSGRQFSNSRSEMNVSTLELGDSALYLCASSLSNTVPLFFFGQGTRLTVV.